A single sample gave rise to the 11 T cell receptor beta chains below, sequenced in a study of blood T cells in healthy people across ages. PCR was performed a second time for roughly 7 to 11 cycles using a sample-barcoded 5' primer and a J-beta primer mix. One entry per CDR3 protein results from TCRdb running MiXCR on the 5' RACE reads. The sample has some 900,000 distinct CDR3 sequences; under 50% are singletons. The sequenced sample consisted of blood. The origin of the receptors is a man in his thirties or forties in good health.

This clonotype was detected only a few times. The J gene is TRBJ2-3, the V gene TRBV2, with unresolved D. Germline V lookup: CDR1 SNHLY, CDR2 FYNNEI. Trimming cost V 7 bases and J 4 bases, with 12 bases left between them. This CDR3 spans 13 amino acids. In DNA, the CDR3 is TGTGCCAGCACTATTTTCATCTCAGATACGCAGTATTTT. It codes for CASTIFISDTQYF.

This clonotype was counted between two and nine times. CDR3 sequence reads: CASSYTSGGETQYF. CDR3 nucleotide sequence: TGTGCCAGCAGCTACACTAGCGGGGGGGAGACCCAGTACTTC. The V and J genes are TRBV7-2 and TRBJ2-5, with TRBD2 matching 12 bases. With V trimmed by 4 bases and J by 5 bases, 2 bases remained unmatched. In germline, CDR1 is SGHTA, CDR2 FQGNSA. The CDR3 has 14 residues.

The chain has TRBV3-1 and TRBJ2-3; D remains ambiguous. CDR1 and CDR2 (germline): LGHDT, YNNKEL (reference sequence). V dropped 1 base and J dropped 2 bases, with 13 bases sitting between them. This CDR3 is 16 amino acids long. The CDR3 sequence: CASSQGNVRTTDTQYF. The CDR3 DNA reads as TGTGCCAGCAGCCAAGGGAACGTCCGGACCACAGATACGCAGTATTTT.

This clonotype has just a few counts. The genes are TRBV27 and TRBJ2-7; tentatively, D is TRBD1 (5 bases). The CDR3 is 16 amino acids. The germline V gene has CDR1 MNHEY and CDR2 SMNVEV (reference sequence). V dropped 5 bases and J dropped 3 bases, with 20 bases sitting between them. The CDR3 nucleotides read TGTGCCAGCAGTCTTGTCTCGGCGACAGCTCTCTACGAGCAGTACTTC. This encodes CASSLVSATALYEQYF.

This clonotype has just a few counts. This chain joins TRBV7-9 and TRBJ1-5, with D hard to call. The CDR3 spans 16 residues. The V and J ends lost 5 bases and 2 bases respectively, with 16 bases between them. CDR1 is SEHNR, CDR2 FQNEAQ, per germline (reference sequence). The CDR3 spells CASSAKSGSGNQPQHF. The CDR3 nucleotides are TGTGCCAGCAGCGCCAAGTCGGGGAGTGGCAATCAGCCCCAGCATTTT.

In its sample, this clonotype was seen a few times. The J gene is TRBJ2-5, the V gene TRBV4-1; 8 bases match TRBD1. The last part of the DNA fits TRBJ2-7 better; the J call may be wrong. In germline, CDR1 is MGHRA, CDR2 YSYEKL. The CDR3 is made up of 16 amino acids. For the CDR3, the DNA is TGCGCCAGCAGCCAATTAGCGACAGGGGTCATCTACGAGCAGTACTTC. This gives the protein CASSQLATGVIYEQYF.

V gene TRBV3-1 combines with J gene TRBJ1-5; maybe TRBD1 (5 bases). The ends were cut back, 1 base at V and 6 bases at J, with 16 bases in the middle. The V gene's germline CDR1 is LGHDT and CDR2 YNNKEL (reference sequence). The length of the CDR3 is 16 residues. This CDR3 is CASSQGGQGPFQPQHF. DNA for the CDR3: TGTGCCAGCAGCCAAGGCGGGCAGGGCCCTTTTCAGCCCCAGCATTTT. Supplemented by reference TRBV3-1 and TRBJ1-5, the full variable domain reads DTAVSQTPKYLVTQMGNDKSIKCEQNLGHDTMYWYKQDSKKFLKIMFSYNNKELIINETVPNRFSPKSPDKAHLNLHINSLELGDSAVYFCASSQGGQGPFQPQHFGDGTRLSIL.

CDR3 sequence reads: CASSQEQAFSGNTIYF. The CDR3, as DNA: TGCGCCAGCAGCCAAGAGCAGGCGTTCTCTGGAAACACCATATATTTT. The chain uses TRBV4-1 and TRBJ1-3, with D unresolved. This CDR3 has 16 residues. Germline assignment: CDR1 MGHRA and CDR2 YSYEKL. Trimming removed 0 bases at V and 0 bases at J, with 9 bases between.

This clonotype was observed many times. The chain joins TRBV4-1 to TRBJ1-2; TRBD1 aligns across 8 bases. The CDR3 contains 16 residues. CDR1 MGHRA and CDR2 YSYEKL come from the germline V gene. With 1 base clipped from V and 7 bases from J, the junction kept 11 bases outside the gene matches. CDR3 nucleotide sequence: TGCGCCAGCAGCCAAGTGGTATCAGGGGGCGGCTCTGGCTACACCTTC. Residues: CASSQVVSGGGSGYTF.

This chain links TRBV6-2 or TRBV6-3 with TRBJ2-7; 8 bases match TRBD2. With V trimmed by 2 bases and J by 2 bases, 5 bases remained unmatched. This CDR3 comprises 15 residues. The germline gives CDR1 MNHEY, CDR2 SVGEGT. The CDR3 nucleotides read TGTGCCAGCAGTTACGGTAGCGGGATACCCTACGAGCAGTACTTC. It yields the protein CASSYGSGIPYEQYF.

This chain connects TRBV6-1 to TRBJ2-4; 10 bases line up with TRBD2. The tail of the sequence fits TRBJ2-7 better, so the J call may be wrong. The CDR3 sequence is 15 residues long. Germline CDR1 is MNHNS and CDR2 is SASEGT. This chain's CDR3 is CASSLLAGTPYEQYF. CDR3 DNA: TGTGCCAGCAGTTTACTAGCGGGGACACCCTACGAGCAGTACTTC.